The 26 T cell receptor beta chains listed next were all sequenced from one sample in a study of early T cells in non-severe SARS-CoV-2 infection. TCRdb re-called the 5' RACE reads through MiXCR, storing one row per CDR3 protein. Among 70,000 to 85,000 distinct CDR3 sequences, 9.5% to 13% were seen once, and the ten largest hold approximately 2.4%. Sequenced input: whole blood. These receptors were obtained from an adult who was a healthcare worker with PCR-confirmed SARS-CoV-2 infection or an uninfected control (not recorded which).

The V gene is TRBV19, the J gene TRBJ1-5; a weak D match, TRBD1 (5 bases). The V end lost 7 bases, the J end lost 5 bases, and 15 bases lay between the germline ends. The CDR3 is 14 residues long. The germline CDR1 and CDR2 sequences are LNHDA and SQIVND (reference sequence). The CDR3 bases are TGTGCCAGTACCCCGATGGGGGGGTATCAGCCCCAGCATTTT. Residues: CASTPMGGYQPQHF.

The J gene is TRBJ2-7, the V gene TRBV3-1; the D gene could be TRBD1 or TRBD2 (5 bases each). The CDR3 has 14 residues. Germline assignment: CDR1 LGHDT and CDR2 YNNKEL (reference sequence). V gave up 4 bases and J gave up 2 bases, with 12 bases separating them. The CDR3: CASSLLGVTYEQYF. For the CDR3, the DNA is TGTGCCAGCAGCCTCTTGGGGGTGACCTACGAGCAGTACTTC.

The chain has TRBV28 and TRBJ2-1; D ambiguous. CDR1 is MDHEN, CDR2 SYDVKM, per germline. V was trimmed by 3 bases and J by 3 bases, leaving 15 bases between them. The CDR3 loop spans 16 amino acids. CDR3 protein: CASSLASAARYNEQFF. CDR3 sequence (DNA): TGTGCCAGCAGTTTGGCATCGGCAGCTCGCTACAATGAGCAGTTCTTC.

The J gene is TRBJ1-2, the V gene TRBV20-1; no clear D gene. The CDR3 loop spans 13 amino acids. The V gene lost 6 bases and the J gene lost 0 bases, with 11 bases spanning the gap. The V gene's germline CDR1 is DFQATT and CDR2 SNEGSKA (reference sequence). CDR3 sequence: CSAALDSNYGYTF. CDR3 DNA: TGCAGTGCGGCGCTGGACTCTAACTATGGCTACACCTTC.

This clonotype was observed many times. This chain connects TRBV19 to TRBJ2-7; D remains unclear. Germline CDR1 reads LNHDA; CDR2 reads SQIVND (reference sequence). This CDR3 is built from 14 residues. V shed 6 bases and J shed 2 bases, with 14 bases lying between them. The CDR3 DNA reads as TGTGCCAGTAGCGCGGACCCAGATCCCTACGAGCAGTACTTC. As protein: CASSADPDPYEQYF.

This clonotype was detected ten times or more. For the CDR3, the DNA is TGTGCCAGCAGCTTGAGGGGCGAGATTTCGGCCAAAAACATTCAGTACTTC. Translating gives CASSLRGEISAKNIQYF. This chain connects TRBV5-5 to TRBJ2-4, with D possibly being TRBD1 (5 bases). The V end was cut by 1 base, the J end by 1 base, with 15 bases between. Per germline, CDR1 SGHKS and CDR2 YYEKEE (reference sequence). This CDR3 has 17 residues. The full variable domain, its missing parts supplied by reference TRBV5-5 and TRBJ2-4, is DAGVTQSPTHLIKTRGQQVTLRCSPISGHKSVSWYQQVLGQGPQFIFQYYEKEERGRGNFPDRFSARQFPNYSSELNVNALLLGDSALYLCASSLRGEISAKNIQYFGAGTRLSVL.

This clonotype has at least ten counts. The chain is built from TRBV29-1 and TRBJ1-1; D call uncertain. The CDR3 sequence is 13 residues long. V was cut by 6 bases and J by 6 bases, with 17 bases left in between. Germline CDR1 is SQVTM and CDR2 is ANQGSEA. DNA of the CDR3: TGCAGCGTCCAAGAGACTCCGTCCTCTGAAGCTTTCTTT. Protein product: CSVQETPSSEAFF.

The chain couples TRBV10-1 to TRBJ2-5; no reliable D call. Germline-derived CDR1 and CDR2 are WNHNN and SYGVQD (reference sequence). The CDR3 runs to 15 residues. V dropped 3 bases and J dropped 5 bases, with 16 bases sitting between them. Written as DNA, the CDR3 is TGCGCCAGCAGTGATGCAGGCCCCGGATTGGAGACCCAGTACTTC. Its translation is CASSDAGPGLETQYF.

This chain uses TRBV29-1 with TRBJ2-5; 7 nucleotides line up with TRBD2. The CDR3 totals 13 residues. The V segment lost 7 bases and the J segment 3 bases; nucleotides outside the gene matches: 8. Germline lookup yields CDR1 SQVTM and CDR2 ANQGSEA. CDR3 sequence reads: CSALRLAEETQYF. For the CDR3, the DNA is TGCAGCGCTTTAAGACTAGCTGAAGAGACCCAGTACTTC.

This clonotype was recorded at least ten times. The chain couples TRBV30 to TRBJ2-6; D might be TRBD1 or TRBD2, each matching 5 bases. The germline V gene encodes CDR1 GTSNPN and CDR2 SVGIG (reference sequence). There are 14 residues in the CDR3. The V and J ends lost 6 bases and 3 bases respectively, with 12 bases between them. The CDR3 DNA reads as TGTGCCTGCCCAAGAGGGGTTGGGGCCAACGTCCTGACTTTC. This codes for CACPRGVGANVLTF. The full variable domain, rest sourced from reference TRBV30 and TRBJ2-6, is SQTIHQWPATLVQPVGSPLSLECTVEGTSNPNLYWYRQAAGRGLQLLFYSVGIGQISSEVPQNLSASRPQDRQFILSSKKLLLSDSGFYLCACPRGVGANVLTFGAGSRLTVL.

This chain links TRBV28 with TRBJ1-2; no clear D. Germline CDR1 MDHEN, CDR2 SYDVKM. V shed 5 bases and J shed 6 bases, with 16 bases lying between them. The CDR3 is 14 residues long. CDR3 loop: CASSHPRQAHGYTF. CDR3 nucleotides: TGTGCCAGCAGTCACCCTCGGCAGGCGCATGGCTACACCTTC.

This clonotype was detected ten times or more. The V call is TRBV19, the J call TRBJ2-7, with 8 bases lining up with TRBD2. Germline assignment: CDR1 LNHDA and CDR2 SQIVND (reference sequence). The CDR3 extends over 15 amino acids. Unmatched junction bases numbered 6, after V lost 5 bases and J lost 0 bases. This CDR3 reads CASSGAGASSYEQYF. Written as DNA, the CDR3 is TGTGCCAGTAGTGGAGCGGGGGCGAGCTCCTACGAGCAGTACTTC.

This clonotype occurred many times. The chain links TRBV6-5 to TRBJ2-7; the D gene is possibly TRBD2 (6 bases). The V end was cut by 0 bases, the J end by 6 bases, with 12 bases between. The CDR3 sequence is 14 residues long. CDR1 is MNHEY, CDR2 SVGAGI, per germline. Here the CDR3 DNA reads TGTGCCAGCAGTTACTCGTCGGGGGAACCCGAGCAGTACTTC. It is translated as CASSYSSGEPEQYF.

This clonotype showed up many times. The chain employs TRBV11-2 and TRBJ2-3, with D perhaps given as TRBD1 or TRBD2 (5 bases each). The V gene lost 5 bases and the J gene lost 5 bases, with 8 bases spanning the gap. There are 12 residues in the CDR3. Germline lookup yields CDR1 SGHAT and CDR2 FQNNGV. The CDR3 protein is CASSRDGDTQYF. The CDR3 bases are TGTGCCAGCAGCCGGGACGGAGATACGCAGTATTTT.

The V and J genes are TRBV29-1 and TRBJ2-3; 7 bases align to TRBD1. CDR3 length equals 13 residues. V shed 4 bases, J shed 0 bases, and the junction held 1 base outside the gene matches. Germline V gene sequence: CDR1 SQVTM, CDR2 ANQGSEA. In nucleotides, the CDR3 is TGCAGCGTTGCACAGGGGAGCACAGATACGCAGTATTTT. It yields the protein CSVAQGSTDTQYF.

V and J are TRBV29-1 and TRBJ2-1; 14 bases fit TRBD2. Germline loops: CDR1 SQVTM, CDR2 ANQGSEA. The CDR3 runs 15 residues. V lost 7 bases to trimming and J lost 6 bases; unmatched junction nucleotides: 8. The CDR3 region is CSGGLAGDLGNEQFF. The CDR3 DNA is TGCAGCGGGGGACTAGCGGGAGATTTGGGCAATGAGCAGTTCTTC.

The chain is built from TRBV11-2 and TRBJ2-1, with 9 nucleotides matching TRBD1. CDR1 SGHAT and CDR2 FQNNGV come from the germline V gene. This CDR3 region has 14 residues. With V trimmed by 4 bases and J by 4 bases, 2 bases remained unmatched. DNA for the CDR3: TGTGCCAGCAGCTCGGACAGGGGTTACAATGAGCAGTTCTTC. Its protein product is CASSSDRGYNEQFF. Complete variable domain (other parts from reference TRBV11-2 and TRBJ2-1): EAGVAQSPRYKIIEKRQSVAFWCNPISGHATLYWYQQILGQGPKLLIQFQNNGVVDDSQLPKDRFSAERLKGVDSTLKIQPAKLEDSAVYLCASSSDRGYNEQFFGPGTRLTVL.

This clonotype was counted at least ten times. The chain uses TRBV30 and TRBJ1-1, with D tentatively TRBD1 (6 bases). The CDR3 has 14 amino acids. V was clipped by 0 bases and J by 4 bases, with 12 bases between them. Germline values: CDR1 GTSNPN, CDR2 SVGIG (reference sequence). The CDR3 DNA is TGTGCCTGGAGTGTAGGGGGGCTTGGCACTGAAGCTTTCTTT. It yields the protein CAWSVGGLGTEAFF.

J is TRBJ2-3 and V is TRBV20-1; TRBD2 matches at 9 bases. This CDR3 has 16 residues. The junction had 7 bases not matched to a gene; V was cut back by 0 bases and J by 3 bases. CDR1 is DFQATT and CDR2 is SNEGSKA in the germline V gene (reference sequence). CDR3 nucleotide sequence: TGCAGTGCTAGAGATCCAAGCGGGAGGTTGACAGATACGCAGTATTTT. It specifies CSARDPSGRLTDTQYF.

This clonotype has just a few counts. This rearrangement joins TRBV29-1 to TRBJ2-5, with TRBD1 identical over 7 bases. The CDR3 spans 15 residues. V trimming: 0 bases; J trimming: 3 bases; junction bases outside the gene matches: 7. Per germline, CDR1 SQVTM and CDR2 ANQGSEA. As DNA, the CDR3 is TGCAGCGTTGAAGATCCTTGGGACAGAAAAGAGACCCAGTACTTC. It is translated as CSVEDPWDRKETQYF.

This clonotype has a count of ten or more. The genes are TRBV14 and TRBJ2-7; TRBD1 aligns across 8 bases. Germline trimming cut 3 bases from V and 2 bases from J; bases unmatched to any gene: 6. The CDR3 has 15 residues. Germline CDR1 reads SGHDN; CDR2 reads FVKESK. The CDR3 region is CASSQRTGNAYEQYF. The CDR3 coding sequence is TGTGCCAGCAGCCAGAGGACAGGGAACGCCTACGAGCAGTACTTC.

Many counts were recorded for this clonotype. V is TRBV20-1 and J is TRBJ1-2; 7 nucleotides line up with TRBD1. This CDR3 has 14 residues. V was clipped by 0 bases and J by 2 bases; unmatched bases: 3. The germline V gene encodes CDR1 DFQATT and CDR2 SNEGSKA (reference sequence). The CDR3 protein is CSAREGQSNYGYTF. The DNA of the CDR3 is TGCAGTGCTAGAGAGGGACAGTCGAACTATGGCTACACCTTC.

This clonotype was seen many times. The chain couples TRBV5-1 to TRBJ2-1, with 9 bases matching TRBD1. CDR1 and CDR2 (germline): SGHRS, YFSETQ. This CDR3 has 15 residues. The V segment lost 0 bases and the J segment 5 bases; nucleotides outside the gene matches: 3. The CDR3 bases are TGCGCCAGCAGCTTGGACAGGGGGCCCGACAATGAGCAGTTCTTC. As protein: CASSLDRGPDNEQFF.

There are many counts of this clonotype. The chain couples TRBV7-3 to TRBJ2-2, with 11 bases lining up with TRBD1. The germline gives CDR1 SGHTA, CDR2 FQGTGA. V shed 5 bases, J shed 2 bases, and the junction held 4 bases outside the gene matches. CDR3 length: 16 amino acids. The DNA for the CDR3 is TGTGCCAGCAGCACCCGGACAGGGGGCAACACCGGGGAGCTGTTTTTT. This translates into CASSTRTGGNTGELFF. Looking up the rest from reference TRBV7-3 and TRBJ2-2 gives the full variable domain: GAGVSQTPSNKVTEKGKYVELRCDPISGHTALYWYRQSLGQGPEFLIYFQGTGAADDSGLPNDRFFAVRPEGSVSTLKIQRTERGDSAVYLCASSTRTGGNTGELFFGEGSRLTVL.

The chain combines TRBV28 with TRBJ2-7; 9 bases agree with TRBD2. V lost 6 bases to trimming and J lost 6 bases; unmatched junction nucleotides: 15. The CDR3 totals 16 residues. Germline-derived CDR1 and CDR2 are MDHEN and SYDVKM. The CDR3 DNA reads TGTGCCAGCAGAGCTACTAGCGGGTGGGGGGCATCCGAGCAGTACTTC. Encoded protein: CASRATSGWGASEQYF.

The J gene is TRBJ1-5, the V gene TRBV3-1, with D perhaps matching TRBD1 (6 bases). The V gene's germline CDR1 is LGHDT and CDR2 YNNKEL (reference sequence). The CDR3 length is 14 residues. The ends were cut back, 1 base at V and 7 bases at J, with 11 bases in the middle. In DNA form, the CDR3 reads TGTGCCAGCAGCCAAGTACAGGGCGGACAGCCCCAGCATTTT. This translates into CASSQVQGGQPQHF.